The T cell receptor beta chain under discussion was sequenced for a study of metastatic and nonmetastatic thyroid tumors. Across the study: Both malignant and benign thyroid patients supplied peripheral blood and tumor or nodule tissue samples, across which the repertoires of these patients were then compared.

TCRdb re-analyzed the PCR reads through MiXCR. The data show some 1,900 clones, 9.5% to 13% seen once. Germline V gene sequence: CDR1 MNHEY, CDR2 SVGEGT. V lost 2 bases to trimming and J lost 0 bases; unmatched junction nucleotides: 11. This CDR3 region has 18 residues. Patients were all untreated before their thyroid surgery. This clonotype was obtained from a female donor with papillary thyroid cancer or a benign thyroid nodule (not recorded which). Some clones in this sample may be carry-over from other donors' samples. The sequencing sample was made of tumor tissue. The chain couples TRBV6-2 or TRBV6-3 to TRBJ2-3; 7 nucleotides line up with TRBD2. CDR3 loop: CASSYPPPQRGSTDTQYF. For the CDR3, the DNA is TGTGCCAGCAGTTACCCCCCCCCCCAGCGGGGCAGCACAGATACGCAGTATTTT.